This T cell receptor (beta chain) was captured in a study of identical twins. One entry per CDR3 protein, called by TCRdb with MiXCR from the 5' RACE reads. The sample holds 350,000 to 450,000 distinct CDR3 sequences; less than 20% are singletons and the top ten take roughly 12%. The germline V gene has CDR1 MNHEY and CDR2 SMNVEV (reference sequence). The CDR3 is made up of 13 amino acids. Trimming removed 6 bases at V and 2 bases at J, with 11 bases between. Study-level findings and limits: Excess sharing by twins proved weaker in beta out-of-frame sequences.

This clonotype was recorded many times. What it binds is not known. Among all donors, each was a healthy Caucasian. Specimen: naive T cells sorted from blood. J is TRBJ2-7 and V is TRBV27; possibly TRBD1 for D (6 bases). The source of this sequence is a man aged 45-65 years in good health. CDR3 DNA sequence: TGTGCCAGCAGCCCGGACAGTGCCTACGAGCAGTACTTC. Its protein product is CASSPDSAYEQYF.